A selection of T cell receptor beta chains follows, all from one sample in a study of cytomegalovirus exposure and HLA in healthy donors. Assay: immunoSEQ multiplex PCR; the TCRdb copy retains only in-frame clones and omits some. Among roughly 100,000 clones listed, roughly four fifths were seen once. The sequenced sample consisted of PBMCs. These receptors were collected from a middle-aged man in good health and CMV-seronegative. Each CDR3 is given with its conserved first and last residue. Fields, in order: D gene, J gene, clone size, V gene, CDR3 protein, CDR3 DNA. A D gene is named only where the DNA matches it firmly. Size values are once, few and many counts, or a class for expanded clones, and some rows have none.

>TRBD1|TRBJ1-5|NA|TRBV7-8
CASRPGQGNQPQHF
TGTGCCAGCAGGCCGGGACAGGGCAATCAGCCCCAGCATTTT
>NA|TRBJ2-5|once|TRBV29-1
CSVDLANIQETQYF
TGCAGCGTTGATCTCGCCAACATCCAAGAGACCCAGTACTTC
>NA|TRBJ1-1|NA|TRBV30
CALFRVLNTEAFF
TGTGCCTTATTCAGGGTACTGAACACTGAAGCTTTCTTT
>TRBD1|TRBJ1-1|NA|TRBV27
CASRGDRLFEAFF
TGTGCCAGCAGGGGGGACAGACTTTTTGAAGCTTTCTTT
>NA|TRBJ1-5|NA|TRBV7-2
CASSLIGENQPQHF
TGTGCCAGCAGCTTAATTGGGGAGAATCAGCCCCAGCATTTT
>TRBD2|TRBJ2-7|NA|TRBV5-1
CASSFGRGGPGEQYF
TGCGCCAGCAGCTTTGGGCGGGGGGGCCCGGGAGAGCAGTACTTC
>TRBD1|TRBJ2-7|NA|TRBV29-1
CSVERARGGTGGTEQYF
TGCAGCGTTGAACGGGCGAGGGGCGGGACAGGGGGAACCGAGCAGTACTTC
>TRBD2|TRBJ2-1|NA|TRBV6-5
CASRTSGGADEQFF
TGTGCCAGCCGTACTAGCGGGGGGGCCGATGAGCAGTTCTTC
>NA|TRBJ1-2|NA|TRBV15
CATSLTGYGYTF
TGTGCCACCAGTCTTACGGGCTATGGCTACACCTTC
>NA|TRBJ2-1|few|TRBV6-5
CASFTSFHNEQFF
TGTGCCAGCTTCACTAGCTTCCACAATGAGCAGTTCTTC
>NA|TRBJ1-1|NA|TRBV28
CASSLHRDTEAFF
TGTGCCAGCAGTTTACACAGGGACACTGAAGCTTTCTTT
>NA|TRBJ2-1|NA|TRBV2
CASSERGSYNEQFF
TGTGCCAGCAGTGAGCGAGGCTCGTACAATGAGCAGTTCTTC
>NA|TRBJ2-1|NA|TRBV7-9
CASSPWGRSNFNEQFF
TGTGCCAGCAGCCCCTGGGGCCGGAGTAACTTCAATGAGCAGTTCTTC
>NA|TRBJ1-1|NA|TRBV7-9
CASSLVQSNTEAFF
TGTGCCAGCAGCTTAGTACAATCCAACACTGAAGCTTTCTTT
>TRBD1|TRBJ1-1|NA|TRBV28
CASRTGIGQANTEAFF
TGTGCCAGCCGGACCGGCATCGGACAGGCGAACACTGAAGCTTTCTTT
>TRBD1|TRBJ1-3|NA|TRBV18
CASSRDRSGNTIYF
TGTGCCAGCTCCCGGGACAGGTCTGGAAACACCATATATTTT
>NA|TRBJ2-7|NA|TRBV11-3
CASSLRSGSDEQYF
TGTGCCAGCAGCTTACGGTCCGGGTCGGACGAGCAGTACTTC
>NA|TRBJ1-3|NA|TRBV28
CASSPTSPGNTIYF
TGTGCCAGCAGCCCAACATCTCCTGGAAACACCATATATTTT
>NA|TRBJ1-1|few|TRBV5-5
CASTLEGTAEAFF
TGTGCCAGCACGCTGGAGGGGACCGCTGAAGCTTTCTTT
>TRBD1|TRBJ2-7|NA|TRBV5-4
CASSLGTGGYEQYF
TGTGCCAGCAGCCTTGGGACAGGAGGATACGAGCAGTACTTC
>NA|TRBJ1-1|NA|TRBV6-1
CASSEPGSPSTEAFF
TGTGCCAGCAGTGAACCGGGGAGCCCGAGCACTGAAGCTTTCTTT
>NA|TRBJ1-2|NA|TRBV6-1
CASSEVGGGYTF
TGTGCCAGCAGTGAAGTGGGGGGTGGCTACACCTTC
>TRBD1|TRBJ2-2|few|TRBV11-2
CASSLQTGGAAGELFF
TGTGCCAGCAGCTTACAAACAGGGGGCGCAGCCGGGGAGCTGTTTTTT
>TRBD1|TRBJ1-3|NA|TRBV4-2
CASSQEIQGAGNTIYF
TGTGCCAGCAGCCAAGAAATTCAGGGGGCTGGAAACACCATATATTTT
>NA|TRBJ1-5|NA|TRBV6-6
CASREYSNQPQHF
TGTGCCAGCAGGGAGTATAGCAATCAGCCCCAGCATTTT
>NA|TRBJ2-1|NA|TRBV5-1
CASSPDSYNEQFF
TGCGCCAGCAGCCCGGACTCTTACAATGAGCAGTTCTTC
>NA|TRBJ1-2|NA|TRBV7-9
CASSLIATGPGNYGYTF
TGTGCCAGCAGCTTAATTGCGACAGGACCGGGGAACTATGGCTACACCTTC
>NA|TRBJ1-5|NA|TRBV2
CASSEALHRDDQPQHF
TGTGCCAGCAGTGAAGCGCTTCACAGGGATGATCAGCCCCAGCATTTT